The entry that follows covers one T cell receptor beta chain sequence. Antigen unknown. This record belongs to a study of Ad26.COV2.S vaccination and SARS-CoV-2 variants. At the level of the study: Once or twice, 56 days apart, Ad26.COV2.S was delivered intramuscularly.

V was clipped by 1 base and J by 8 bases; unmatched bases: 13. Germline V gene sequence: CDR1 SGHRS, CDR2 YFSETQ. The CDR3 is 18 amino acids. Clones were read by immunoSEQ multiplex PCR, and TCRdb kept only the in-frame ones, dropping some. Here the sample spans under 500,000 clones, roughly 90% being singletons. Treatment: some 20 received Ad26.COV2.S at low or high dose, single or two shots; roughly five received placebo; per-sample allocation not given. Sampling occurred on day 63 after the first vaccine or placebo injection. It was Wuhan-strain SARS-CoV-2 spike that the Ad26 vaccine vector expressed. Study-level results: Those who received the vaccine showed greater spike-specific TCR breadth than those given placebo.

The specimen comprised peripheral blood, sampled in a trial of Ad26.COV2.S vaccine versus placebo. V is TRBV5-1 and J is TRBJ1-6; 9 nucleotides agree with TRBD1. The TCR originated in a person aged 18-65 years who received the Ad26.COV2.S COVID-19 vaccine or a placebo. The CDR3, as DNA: TGCGCCAGCAGCTTGCTGGACAGGGGCCGCGGGAGCCATTCACCCCTCCACTTT. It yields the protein CASSLLDRGRGSHSPLHF.